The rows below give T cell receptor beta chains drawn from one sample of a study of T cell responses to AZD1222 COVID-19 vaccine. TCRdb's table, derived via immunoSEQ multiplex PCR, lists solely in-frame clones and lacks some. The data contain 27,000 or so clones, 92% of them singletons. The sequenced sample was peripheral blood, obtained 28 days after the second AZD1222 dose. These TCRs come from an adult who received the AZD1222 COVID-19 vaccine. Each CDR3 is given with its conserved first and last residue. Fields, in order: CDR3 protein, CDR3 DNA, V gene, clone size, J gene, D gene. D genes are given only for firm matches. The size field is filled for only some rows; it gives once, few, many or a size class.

CDR3 protein: CAWRRQGEIGAFF; CDR3 DNA: TGTGCCTGGAGACGACAGGGGGAAATTGGAGCTTTCTTT; V gene: TRBV30; clone size: -; J gene: TRBJ1-1; D gene: TRBD1
CDR3 protein: CASSIQVFSGNTIYF; CDR3 DNA: TGTGCCAGTAGTATTCAGGTCTTCTCTGGAAACACCATATATTTT; V gene: TRBV19; clone size: -; J gene: TRBJ1-3; D gene: -
CDR3 protein: CASVTRSGREQYF; CDR3 DNA: TGTGCCAGCGTAACTCGAAGCGGGCGCGAGCAGTACTTC; V gene: TRBV28; clone size: -; J gene: TRBJ2-7; D gene: -
CDR3 protein: CASSSSTTLGTYEQYF; CDR3 DNA: -; V gene: TRBV27; clone size: -; J gene: TRBJ2-7; D gene: -
CDR3 protein: CASSTGQGPYEQYF; CDR3 DNA: TGTGCCAGTAGTACTGGACAGGGACCCTACGAGCAGTACTTC; V gene: TRBV19; clone size: -; J gene: TRBJ2-7; D gene: TRBD1
CDR3 protein: CASSNSGRDIDEQFF; CDR3 DNA: TGTGCCAGCAGCAATAGCGGGAGGGACATAGATGAGCAGTTCTTC; V gene: TRBV7-3; clone size: -; J gene: TRBJ2-1; D gene: TRBD2
CDR3 protein: CASSLRRTFIEELFF; CDR3 DNA: TGTGCCAGCAGCCTTAGACGAACGTTTATCGAGGAGCTGTTTTTT; V gene: TRBV7-6; clone size: -; J gene: TRBJ2-2; D gene: -
CDR3 protein: CASSHRGVSNTEAFF; CDR3 DNA: TGTGCCAGCAGTCACCGTGGGGTATCGAACACTGAAGCTTTCTTT; V gene: TRBV6-5; clone size: -; J gene: TRBJ1-1; D gene: -
CDR3 protein: CASLSSYEQYF; CDR3 DNA: TGTGCCAGCCTCTCCTCCTACGAGCAGTACTTC; V gene: TRBV6-5; clone size: -; J gene: TRBJ2-7; D gene: -
CDR3 protein: CASGAAGGSYEQYF; CDR3 DNA: TGTGCTAGTGGCGCAGCGGGAGGCTCCTACGAGCAGTACTTC; V gene: TRBV12-5; clone size: -; J gene: TRBJ2-7; D gene: TRBD2
CDR3 protein: CASSGSWNEQFF; CDR3 DNA: TGTGCCAGCAGTGGTAGCTGGAATGAGCAGTTCTTC; V gene: TRBV6-2/TRBV6-3; clone size: -; J gene: TRBJ2-1; D gene: -
CDR3 protein: CASRQGLASETQYF; CDR3 DNA: TGTGCCAGCAGACAGGGACTAGCCTCTGAGACCCAGTACTTC; V gene: TRBV6-5; clone size: -; J gene: TRBJ2-5; D gene: TRBD2
CDR3 protein: CASSPGQGFDNSPLHF; CDR3 DNA: TGTGCCAGCAGTCCGGGACAGGGGTTCGATAATTCACCCCTCCACTTT; V gene: TRBV25-1; clone size: -; J gene: TRBJ1-6; D gene: TRBD1
CDR3 protein: CASSLMGGTNTEAFF; CDR3 DNA: TGTGCCAGCAGCTTAATGGGGGGAACGAACACTGAAGCTTTCTTT; V gene: TRBV11-2; clone size: -; J gene: TRBJ1-1; D gene: -
CDR3 protein: CASSSGSGSFYEQYF; CDR3 DNA: TGTGCCAGCAGCTCAGGTAGCGGGAGTTTCTACGAGCAGTACTTC; V gene: TRBV11-2; clone size: -; J gene: TRBJ2-7; D gene: TRBD2
CDR3 protein: CASSLTSARPMNTEAFF; CDR3 DNA: TGTGCCAGCAGCTTGACATCCGCTCGACCTATGAACACTGAAGCTTTCTTT; V gene: TRBV5-6; clone size: few; J gene: TRBJ1-1; D gene: -
CDR3 protein: CASSAPGDGYTF; CDR3 DNA: TGTGCCAGCAGCGCCCCGGGGGATGGCTACACCTTC; V gene: TRBV6-4; clone size: -; J gene: TRBJ1-2; D gene: -
CDR3 protein: CASSQDLQANTEAFF; CDR3 DNA: TGCGCCAGCAGCCAAGACTTGCAAGCGAACACTGAAGCTTTCTTT; V gene: TRBV4-3; clone size: -; J gene: TRBJ1-1; D gene: -
CDR3 protein: CASTQRGGDTQYF; CDR3 DNA: TGTGCCAGCACCCAACGTGGGGGAGATACGCAGTATTTT; V gene: TRBV6-5; clone size: -; J gene: TRBJ2-3; D gene: -
CDR3 protein: CASSAQGANTEAFF; CDR3 DNA: TGTGCCAGCAGCGCCCAGGGGGCAAACACTGAAGCTTTCTTT; V gene: TRBV9; clone size: few; J gene: TRBJ1-1; D gene: TRBD1
CDR3 protein: CASSFMGVGNEKLFF; CDR3 DNA: TGTGCCAGCAGTTTCATGGGGGTTGGTAATGAAAAACTGTTTTTT; V gene: TRBV28; clone size: -; J gene: TRBJ1-4; D gene: -
CDR3 protein: CASSQDRRLVEVPYEQYF; CDR3 DNA: TGTGCCAGCAGCCAAGATCGGCGGCTGGTTGAGGTCCCCTACGAGCAGTACTTC; V gene: TRBV3-1/TRBV3-2; clone size: -; J gene: TRBJ2-7; D gene: -
CDR3 protein: CASSRSGRARNEQFF; CDR3 DNA: TGTGCCAGCAGTCGCAGCGGGAGGGCCCGGAATGAGCAGTTCTTC; V gene: TRBV28; clone size: -; J gene: TRBJ2-1; D gene: TRBD2
CDR3 protein: CASRGRGTDTQYF; CDR3 DNA: TGTGCCAGCAGAGGACGGGGCACAGATACGCAGTATTTT; V gene: TRBV6-5; clone size: -; J gene: TRBJ2-3; D gene: -
CDR3 protein: CASSIPPGQRTGELFF; CDR3 DNA: TGCGCCAGCAGCATACCACCCGGACAGAGAACCGGGGAGCTGTTTTTT; V gene: TRBV5-1; clone size: -; J gene: TRBJ2-2; D gene: -
CDR3 protein: CASRTSGRNNEQFF; CDR3 DNA: TGTGCCAGTCGGACTAGCGGGAGAAACAATGAGCAGTTCTTC; V gene: TRBV19; clone size: few; J gene: TRBJ2-1; D gene: TRBD2
CDR3 protein: CASSTSGSDTQYF; CDR3 DNA: TGTGCCAGCAGTACTAGCGGGAGTGATACGCAGTATTTT; V gene: TRBV12-3/TRBV12-4; clone size: -; J gene: TRBJ2-3; D gene: TRBD2
CDR3 protein: CASRGGWTDTQYF; CDR3 DNA: TGCGCCAGCAGAGGGGGTTGGACAGATACGCAGTATTTT; V gene: TRBV5-1; clone size: once; J gene: TRBJ2-3; D gene: -
CDR3 protein: CASSSLDRQAFF; CDR3 DNA: TGTGCCAGCAGCTCCTTGGACAGGCAAGCTTTCTTT; V gene: TRBV11-3; clone size: -; J gene: TRBJ1-1; D gene: TRBD1
CDR3 protein: CASSGSRIQPQHF; CDR3 DNA: TGTGCCAGTAGTGGAAGTAGGATTCAGCCCCAGCATTTT; V gene: TRBV19; clone size: -; J gene: TRBJ1-5; D gene: -
CDR3 protein: CASSLVQSSYEQYF; CDR3 DNA: TGCGCCAGCAGCTTGGTTCAGAGCTCCTACGAGCAGTACTTC; V gene: TRBV5-1; clone size: once; J gene: TRBJ2-7; D gene: -
CDR3 protein: CASSHLHSPLHF; CDR3 DNA: TGTGCCAGCAGCCATCTACATTCACCCCTCCACTTT; V gene: TRBV14; clone size: -; J gene: TRBJ1-6; D gene: -